This note documents a single T cell receptor beta chain sequence. These data come from a study of blood T cell repertoires in COVID-19. The participants were between about 18 and 95 years old and came from 24 US areas. Repertoires were generated with immunoSEQ multiplex PCR, while TCRdb's copy carries only in-frame clones and drops some. The repertoire holds 250,000 to 350,000 clones, with roughly 91% as singletons. V was clipped by 3 bases and J by 3 bases, with 6 bases between them. The CDR3 consists of 13 residues. Sequenced input: PBMCs or T cells enriched from blood (not recorded which). The source is a woman aged 55-70 years in a cohort exposed to, infected with or recovered from COVID-19 (not recorded which). The chain recombines TRBV12-3 or TRBV12-4 with TRBJ2-1; D remains unclear. The CDR3 spells CASSFEVYNEQFF. Written as DNA, the CDR3 is TGTGCCAGCAGTTTCGAGGTCTACAATGAGCAGTTCTTC.